This T cell receptor (beta chain) appears in the sequencing data of a study of cytomegalovirus exposure and HLA in healthy donors. This clone came up once. This CDR3 comprises 13 residues. J was trimmed by 3 bases and V by 5 bases; bases with no gene match: 1. From germline, CDR1 is KGHSH and CDR2 LQKENI. 13 Jbeta primers and 60 Vbeta primers were used for the PCR. The assay was immunoSEQ multiplex PCR, and TCRdb's table has in-frame clones only and misses some. This table holds 200,000 to 250,000 clones, approximately 79% found once. As for the donors, each was a healthy bone marrow donor. The chain couples TRBV18 to TRBJ2-3; 8 bases agree with TRBD2. Sequencing input: PBMCs. This TCR came from a man aged 18 to 30 in good health and CMV-seronegative. The CDR3 sequence is CASSSGGTDTQYF. DNA for the CDR3: TGTGCCAGCTCATCGGGGGGGACAGATACGCAGTATTTT.